What follows are 31 T cell receptor beta chains derived from one specimen sequenced in a study of spatial heterogeneity in lung cancer. TCRdb passed the 5' RACE reads through MiXCR, listing each CDR3 protein once. The sample yields roughly 49,000 distinct CDR3 sequences, approximately 7% seen once. The time point is: sample taken at primary tumor resection. Extraction of whole RNA from tumor, nontumor lung or frozen PBMC preceded unsorted sequencing. Sequenced here: PBMCs, sampled at surgery. The source of these receptors is a female donor with early-stage non-small cell lung cancer.

This clonotype was detected ten times or more. The chain has TRBV7-2 and TRBJ1-5, with 7 bases identical to TRBD1. Trimming cost V 5 bases and J 6 bases; bases outside gene matches: 10. This CDR3 spans 15 amino acids. CDR1 is SGHTA, CDR2 FQGNSA, per germline. CDR3 sequence: CASSQTGLRSQPQHF. CDR3 sequence (DNA): TGTGCCAGCAGCCAGACAGGGCTTCGTAGTCAGCCCCAGCATTTT.

This clonotype was counted between two and nine times. V usage is TRBV3-1 and J usage is TRBJ2-1; the D is unclear. The CDR3 has 14 residues. V gave up 4 bases and J gave up 5 bases, with 12 bases separating them. Germline V gene data show CDR1 as LGHDT and CDR2 as YNNKEL (reference sequence). As DNA, the CDR3 is TGTGCCAGCAGCCGAGGCCGATTAAACAATGAGCAGTTCTTC. Residues: CASSRGRLNNEQFF.

This clonotype was found a few times. The rearrangement links TRBV15 to TRBJ2-1; unclear D gene. V lost 0 bases and J lost 6, with 15 bases in between. CDR3 length equals 16 residues. The V gene's germline CDR1 is LNHNV and CDR2 YYDKDF (reference sequence). DNA of the CDR3: TGTGCCACCAGCAGAGATCAAGGCCTTTCGGGCAATGAGCAGTTCTTC. Residues: CATSRDQGLSGNEQFF.

This clonotype was seen a handful of times. The V and J genes are TRBV7-9 and TRBJ1-1, with unresolved D. The CDR3 spans 14 residues. The germline gives CDR1 SEHNR, CDR2 FQNEAQ (reference sequence). Trimming pared 3 bases from V and 1 base from J, leaving 9 bases between. The CDR3 is CASSLVGANTEAFF. Here the CDR3 DNA reads TGTGCCAGCAGCTTGGTTGGCGCGAACACTGAAGCTTTCTTT.

The chain couples TRBV6-5 to TRBJ1-2; D uncertain. The V gene lost 2 bases and the J gene lost 3 bases, with 7 bases spanning the gap. Germline values: CDR1 MNHEY, CDR2 SVGAGI. CDR3 size: 13 residues. In nucleotides, the CDR3 is TGTGCCAGCAGTTACGCTCCCTACTATGGCTACACCTTC. Its translation: CASSYAPYYGYTF.

This clonotype was observed many times. The genes are TRBV2 and TRBJ2-1, with 12 bases fitting TRBD2. The length of the CDR3 is 15 residues. V dropped 2 bases and J dropped 9; count of bases not matched to a gene: 5. Per the germline V gene, CDR1 is SNHLY and CDR2 is FYNNEI. In DNA form, the CDR3 reads TGTGCCAGCAGTGAATGGACTAGCGGGGTAGGTGAGCAGTTCTTC. Residues: CASSEWTSGVGEQFF.

This clonotype has ten or more counts. The chain links TRBV4-1 to TRBJ1-4; D not resolved. Trimming cost V 2 bases and J 1 base, with 8 bases left between them. The length of the CDR3 is 15 residues. CDR1 and CDR2 from the germline V gene are MGHRA and YSYEKL. CDR3 nucleotide sequence: TGCGCCAGCAGCCAAAGAAGGAGAACTAATGAAAAACTGTTTTTT. Protein: CASSQRRRTNEKLFF.

At least ten counts were recorded for this clonotype. The rearrangement joins TRBV7-9 to TRBJ2-5, with D tentatively TRBD1 or TRBD2 (5 bases each). Germline lookup yields CDR1 SEHNR and CDR2 FQNEAQ (reference sequence). Trimming shortened V by 3 bases and J by 7 bases, and 12 bases separated the two germline ends. CDR3 length: 13 amino acids. The CDR3 reads CASSFGDGGTQYF. The DNA of the CDR3 is TGTGCCAGCAGCTTCGGCGATGGGGGGACCCAGTACTTC. Using reference TRBV7-9 and TRBJ2-5 for the parts outside the CDR3, the full variable domain is DTGVSQNPRHKITKRGQNVTFRCDPISEHNRLYWYRQTLGQGPEFLTYFQNEAQLEKSRLLSDRFSAERPKGSFSTLEIQRTEQGDSAMYLCASSFGDGGTQYFGPGTRLLVL.

In this sample, this clonotype turned up many times. This chain uses TRBV20-1 with TRBJ2-7; D is uncertain. V lost 1 base and J 2 bases, leaving 18 bases between the germline ends. CDR1 is DFQATT, CDR2 SNEGSKA, per germline (reference sequence). The CDR3 has 16 amino acids. CDR3 protein: CSARATVQDSPYEQYF. The DNA for the CDR3 is TGCAGTGCTAGAGCTACGGTCCAAGACTCTCCCTACGAGCAGTACTTC.

This clonotype was observed at least ten times. V and J are TRBV6-5 and TRBJ2-1; 11 bases agree with TRBD2. V was pared by 6 bases and J by 3 bases, with 7 bases of the junction left unmatched. Germline assignment: CDR1 MNHEY and CDR2 SVGAGI. This CDR3 comprises 16 residues. CDR3 protein: CASRLAGASDYNEQFF. The DNA of the CDR3 is TGTGCCAGCAGACTAGCGGGGGCTTCTGACTACAATGAGCAGTTCTTC.

This clonotype was counted at least ten times. The genes are TRBV10-3 and TRBJ1-5; D not certain. Trimming took off 0 bases at V and 7 bases at J, with 10 bases between the two ends. This CDR3 comprises 14 residues. Germline loops: CDR1 ENHRY, CDR2 SYGVKD. The CDR3, as DNA: TGTGCCATCAGTGAGTCGCAGGTTTGGCAGCCCCAGCATTTT. Encoded protein: CAISESQVWQPQHF.

The chain employs TRBV5-1 and TRBJ2-2; no clear D gene. Germline values: CDR1 SGHRS, CDR2 YFSETQ. With 4 bases removed from V and 8 bases from J, the gap between germline ends came to 12 bases. This CDR3 has 13 amino acids. The CDR3, as DNA: TGCGCCAGCAGCGGCTCACTGCCGGGGGAGCTGTTTTTT. It encodes CASSGSLPGELFF.

This clonotype appeared many times. This chain connects TRBV9 to TRBJ2-2; 7 positions match TRBD2. Trimming removed 3 bases from V and 6 bases from J; junction bases left unmatched: 8. Germline V gene sequence: CDR1 SGDLS, CDR2 YYNGEE. CDR3 length: 15 residues. The CDR3 is CASSGSGAPPGELFF. Here the CDR3 DNA reads TGTGCCAGCAGCGGCAGCGGGGCCCCCCCCGGGGAGCTGTTTTTT.

This clonotype was recorded at least ten times. The rearrangement links TRBV29-1 to TRBJ2-3, with D uncertain. The germline CDR1 and CDR2 sequences are SQVTM and ANQGSEA. CDR3 length equals 11 residues. Between the trimmed V and J ends, which lost 1 base and 10 bases, there was a span of 9 bases. The CDR3 region has the DNA TGCAGCGTTGAAGTTTCGACCGCGCAGTATTTT. Residues: CSVEVSTAQYF.

This clonotype was detected many times. The V gene is TRBV3-1, the J gene TRBJ2-3, with D tentatively TRBD1 (6 bases). V gave up 5 bases and J gave up 0 bases, with 12 bases separating them. Looked up from germline, CDR1 is LGHDT and CDR2 is YNNKEL (reference sequence). The CDR3 runs 15 residues. CDR3 sequence reads: CASSSGQLSTDTQYF. DNA of the CDR3: TGTGCCAGCAGCTCCGGACAGTTGAGCACAGATACGCAGTATTTT.

This sequence joins TRBV7-3 and TRBJ1-6; D is perhaps TRBD1 (6 bases). In germline, CDR1 is SGHTA, CDR2 FQGTGA. The CDR3 sequence is 14 residues long. Trimming took off 2 bases at V and 10 bases at J, with 12 bases between the two ends. CDR3 in DNA: TGTGCCAGCAGCTTACAGGGGTCGCAATCACCCCTCCACTTT. Translating it yields CASSLQGSQSPLHF. The full variable domain, in which reference TRBV7-3 and TRBJ1-6 provide the parts outside the CDR3, is GAGVSQTPSNKVTEKGKYVELRCDPISGHTALYWYRQSLGQGPEFLIYFQGTGAADDSGLPNDRFFAVRPEGSVSTLKIQRTERGDSAVYLCASSLQGSQSPLHFGNGTRLTVT.

At least ten counts were recorded for this clonotype. The chain recombines TRBV2 with TRBJ2-3, with 7 bases that match TRBD2. The trim removed 4 bases at V and 1 base at J, leaving 14 bases unmatched. The CDR3 length is 18 residues. Per germline, CDR1 SNHLY and CDR2 FYNNEI. CDR3 protein: CASSAGPRLAYGTDTQYF. CDR3 in DNA: TGTGCCAGCAGTGCTGGGCCGAGACTAGCCTACGGCACAGATACGCAGTATTTT. The entire variable domain, with the rest obtained from reference TRBV2 and TRBJ2-3, is as follows: EPEVTQTPSHQVTQMGQEVILRCVPISNHLYFYWYRQILGQKVEFLVSFYNNEISEKSEIFDDQFSVERPDGSNFTLKIRSTKLEDSAMYFCASSAGPRLAYGTDTQYFGPGTRLTVL.

This clonotype was counted at least ten times. This chain connects TRBV4-3 to TRBJ1-6; D is uncertain. The V gene's germline CDR1 is LGHNA and CDR2 YSLEER. This CDR3 has 17 residues. Trimming left V 0 bases short and J 0 bases short, with 9 bases between. CDR3 DNA sequence: TGCGCCAGCAGCCAAGAATTGGGGAGCTCCTATAATTCACCCCTCCACTTT. Its translation is CASSQELGSSYNSPLHF.

The rearrangement uses TRBV5-4 and TRBJ2-3; TRBD2 is a possible D gene (6 bases). Germline V gene lookup returns CDR1 SGHNT and CDR2 YYREEE (reference sequence). V lost 4 bases to trimming and J lost 6 bases, with 15 bases between them. This CDR3 comprises 14 residues. The CDR3 region has the DNA TGTGCCAGCAGCCCGGACTACCTTAGGGATACGCAGTATTTT. Translating it yields CASSPDYLRDTQYF.

This clonotype was found many times. The chain links TRBV3-1 to TRBJ2-1; 7 nucleotides line up with TRBD2. This CDR3 region has 17 residues. CDR1 and CDR2 from the germline V gene are LGHDT and YNNKEL (reference sequence). Losses at the gene ends were 0 bases for V and 7 bases for J; bases not matched to a gene: 12. The CDR3 spells CASSQDWGGGKANEQFF. The CDR3 nucleotides read TGTGCCAGCAGCCAAGATTGGGGCGGGGGTAAGGCGAATGAGCAGTTCTTC.

The table lists this clonotype with a few counts. This chain connects TRBV7-3 to TRBJ2-5; D is possibly TRBD2 (6 bases). CDR1 and CDR2 from the germline V gene are SGHTA and FQGTGA. The ends were cut back, 6 bases at V and 5 bases at J, with 19 bases in the middle. The CDR3 length is 15 residues. The CDR3 is CASRDVGAAGETQYF. CDR3 nucleotide sequence: TGTGCCAGCAGGGACGTAGGAGCTGCGGGGGAGACCCAGTACTTC.

This clonotype was seen at least ten times. The CDR3 sequence: CSVGASGAPETQYF. CDR3 nucleotides: TGCAGCGTTGGGGCTAGCGGGGCCCCGGAGACCCAGTACTTC. The chain has TRBV29-1 and TRBJ2-5, with 9 bases matching TRBD2. The junction had 8 bases not matched to a gene; V was cut back by 4 bases and J by 5 bases. Germline V CDR1 and CDR2: SQVTM, ANQGSEA. The CDR3 contains 14 residues.

This clonotype has at least ten counts. The V call is TRBV10-3, the J call TRBJ2-3; 10 nucleotides match TRBD2. With 7 bases clipped from V and 6 bases from J, the junction kept 4 bases outside the gene matches. The CDR3 covers 13 residues. The germline V gene has CDR1 ENHRY and CDR2 SYGVKD. CDR3 nucleotide sequence: TGTGCCATCATGAGCGGGGGGGCCGATACGCAGTATTTT. Its translation is CAIMSGGADTQYF.

CDR3 loop: CASRTTGTTEAFF. The CDR3 DNA follows: TGTGCCAGCAGAACGACAGGGACGACTGAAGCTTTCTTT. V and J are TRBV6-2 or TRBV6-3 and TRBJ1-1, with 7 bases matching TRBD1. V shed 6 bases and J 5 bases; nucleotides not matched to a gene: 6. Germline-derived CDR1 and CDR2 are MNHEY and SVGEGT. The CDR3 covers 13 residues.

This clonotype was observed a handful of times. This chain links TRBV20-1 with TRBJ1-6, with no clear D. Trimming took 0 bases from V and 9 from J, leaving 12 bases between them. The CDR3 is 14 residues long. CDR1 DFQATT and CDR2 SNEGSKA come from the germline V gene (reference sequence). The CDR3, as DNA: TGCAGTGCTAGAGATCGACCGCGCCCTTCACCCCTCCACTTT. Translating gives CSARDRPRPSPLHF.

This clonotype was counted at least ten times. The chain combines TRBV11-2 with TRBJ2-3; tentatively, D is TRBD1 or TRBD2 (5 bases each). Germline assignment: CDR1 SGHAT and CDR2 FQNNGV. V was clipped by 0 bases and J by 3 bases, with 10 bases between them. The CDR3 runs 15 residues. CDR3 sequence (DNA): TGTGCCAGCAGCTTAGATACGGGGCGAACAGATACGCAGTATTTT. Translated: CASSLDTGRTDTQYF.

This clonotype was found a few times. The chain combines TRBV7-9 with TRBJ2-7, with a possible D match to TRBD1 (6 bases). V lost 4 bases and J 0 bases, leaving 13 bases between the germline ends. CDR3 length equals 15 residues. The germline CDR1 and CDR2 sequences are SEHNR and FQNEAQ (reference sequence). CDR3 in amino acids: CASSSTGISSYEQYF. The CDR3 DNA reads as TGTGCCAGCAGCTCCACAGGGATAAGCTCCTACGAGCAGTACTTC. Together with reference TRBV7-9 and TRBJ2-7, the CDR3 gives the full variable domain: DTGVSQNPRHKITKRGQNVTFRCDPISEHNRLYWYRQTLGQGPEFLTYFQNEAQLEKSRLLSDRFSAERPKGSFSTLEIQRTEQGDSAMYLCASSSTGISSYEQYFGPGTRLTVT.

This clonotype was seen at least ten times. The CDR3 spells CASRSSYEQYF. In DNA, the CDR3 is TGTGCCAGCCGGTCCTCCTACGAGCAGTACTTC. This rearrangement joins TRBV25-1 to TRBJ2-7; D gene uncertain. CDR3 length: 11 residues. The V end lost 8 bases, the J end lost 0 bases, and 5 bases lay between the germline ends. Germline V gives CDR1 MGHDK, CDR2 SYGVNS.

This clonotype appeared a few times. The chain employs TRBV9 and TRBJ2-1; D not certain. V was shortened by 3 bases and J by 4 bases, with 11 bases between the two germline ends. The CDR3 runs to 14 residues. Germline CDR1 SGDLS, CDR2 YYNGEE. The chain's CDR3 is CASSASGRYNEQFF. CDR3 DNA sequence: TGTGCCAGCAGCGCTTCCGGCCGATACAATGAGCAGTTCTTC.

The CDR3 spells CASSGSRDTQYF. Written as DNA, the CDR3 is TGCGCCAGCAGCGGAAGTAGAGATACGCAGTATTTT. This chain connects TRBV5-1 to TRBJ2-3; D is unresolved. Trimming took 4 bases from V and 5 from J, leaving 8 bases between them. Germline V gives CDR1 SGHRS, CDR2 YFSETQ. The CDR3 contains 12 residues.

This clonotype came up a few times. The chain is built from TRBV12-3 or TRBV12-4 and TRBJ2-7, with D perhaps TRBD1 (7 bases). CDR3 length: 16 residues. V lost 7 bases and J lost 8, with 27 bases in between. The CDR3 region is CASNRVPTGAGGKQYF. For the CDR3, the DNA is TGTGCCAGCAACCGGGTTCCAACAGGGGCTGGGGGGAAGCAGTACTTC.